This T cell receptor (beta chain) stems from a study of blood T cell repertoires in COVID-19. At the level of the study: Acute-phase and convalescent COVID-19 samples originated in the United States, Italy and Spain. PBMCs, B-cell-depleted T cells, or T cells provided the cDNA or gDNA that made up the material.

Profiling relied on immunoSEQ multiplex PCR, and the TCRdb table lists in-frame clones only, not all of them. The sample records some 68,000 clones, about 90% being singletons. V lost 0 bases, J lost 6 bases, and 10 bases stayed unmatched. Germline V gene sequence: CDR1 LGHNA, CDR2 YNFKEQ. This CDR3 comprises 17 residues. One Seattle source followed patients from active infection through their disease course. The receptor was derived from a man over 45 with COVID-19, enrolled during active disease. The specimen sequenced was peripheral blood. The gene calls are TRBV4-2 and TRBJ2-7, with 11 nucleotides matching TRBD2. Here the CDR3 reads CASSQDLVAGGPGEQYF. The CDR3 nucleotides are TGTGCCAGCAGCCAAGATCTGGTAGCGGGAGGGCCAGGCGAGCAGTACTTC.